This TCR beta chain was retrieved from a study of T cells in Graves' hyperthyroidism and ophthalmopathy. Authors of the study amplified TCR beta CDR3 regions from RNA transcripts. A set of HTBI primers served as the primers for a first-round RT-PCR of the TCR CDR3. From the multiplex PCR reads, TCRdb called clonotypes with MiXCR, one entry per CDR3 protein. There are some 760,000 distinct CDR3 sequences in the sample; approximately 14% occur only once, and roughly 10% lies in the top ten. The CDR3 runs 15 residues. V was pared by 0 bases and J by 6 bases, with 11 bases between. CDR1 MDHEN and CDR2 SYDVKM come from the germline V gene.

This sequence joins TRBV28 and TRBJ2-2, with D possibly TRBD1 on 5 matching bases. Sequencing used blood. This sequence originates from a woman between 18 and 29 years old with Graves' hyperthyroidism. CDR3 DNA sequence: TGTGCCAGCAGTTTATGGGCAGGGAAGGCCGGGGAGCTGTTTTTT. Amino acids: CASSLWAGKAGELFF. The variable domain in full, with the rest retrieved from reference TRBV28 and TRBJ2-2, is DVKVTQSSRYLVKRTGEKVFLECVQDMDHENMFWYRQDPGLGLRLIYFSYDVKMKEKGDIPEGYSVSREKKERFSLILESASTNQTSMYLCASSLWAGKAGELFFGEGSRLTVL.